The clone carrying this TCR beta chain was seen only a few times. Its target is not known. The sample comes from a study of Ad26.COV2.S vaccination and SARS-CoV-2 variants. Study-level information: Ad26.COV2.S arm of COV1001 included the donor. Study-wide findings and caveats: Those who received vaccine or placebo ended up with similar non-spike TCR breadth. Reported post-vaccination CD8+ and CD4+ T cell responses to spike showed substantial breadth.

Sequenced by immunoSEQ multiplex PCR; TCRdb stores in-frame clones only, minus some. The data hold 380,000 or so clones, with about 89% observed a single time. Treatment indicated: roughly 18 received Ad26.COV2.S at low or high dose, single or two shots; about 5 received placebo; per-sample allocation not given. Sampling was performed 63 days after the first vaccine or placebo injection. The TCR was taken from a person between 18 and 65 years old who received the Ad26.COV2.S COVID-19 vaccine or a placebo. The sequenced sample was peripheral blood, obtained in a trial of Ad26.COV2.S vaccine versus placebo.

The CDR3 sequence: CASSAIRGAGADTQYF. The CDR3 nucleotides are TGTGCCAGTAGTGCAATTAGGGGGGCAGGCGCAGATACGCAGTATTTT. The chain has TRBV19 and TRBJ2-3; D might be TRBD1 or TRBD2, each matching 6 bases. The CDR3 covers 16 residues. The germline gives CDR1 LNHDA, CDR2 SQIVND (reference sequence). V was trimmed by 5 bases and J by 4 bases, leaving 19 bases between them.